This entry lists 13 T cell receptor beta chains sequenced from one sample in a study of T cell repertoires in cytomegalovirus infection. TCRdb reprocessed the reads via MiXCR and lists one record per CDR3 protein. The sample has about a million distinct CDR3 sequences, 25% to 40% seen once; the top ten hold about an eighth. No cognate antigen is known for these TCRs. This material consisted of cultured CD8+ T cells from PBMCs, taken from culture after CMV antigen stimulation. The receptor source for this set is a human donor in good health (CMV status not recorded). Some clones in this sample may be carry-over from other donors' samples.

This clonotype showed up just a few times. Its ends do not fully match the called genes, so a read error is possible. The chain is built from TRBV7-7 and TRBJ2-5, with D perhaps matching TRBD2 (5 bases). The V gene's germline CDR1 is SSHAT and CDR2 FNYEAQ (reference sequence). The CDR3 has 15 residues. In nucleotides, the CDR3 is TGTGCTAGCAGTTACCGGACTGGAAGTCGGGAGACCCAGTACTTC. It yields the protein CASSYRTGSRETQYF.

This clonotype has more than one count but fewer than ten. The gene calls are TRBV7-6 and TRBJ1-2; D gene unclear. CDR3 length: 12 amino acids. V was pared by 8 bases and J by 0 bases, with 7 bases between. The V gene's germline CDR1 is SGHVS and CDR2 FNYEAQ. In DNA, the CDR3 is TGTGCCAGCCCGCGAACTAACTATGGCTACACCTTC. Translating it yields CASPRTNYGYTF.

This clonotype was seen a few times. V usage is TRBV25-1 and J usage is TRBJ2-3; no clear D. This CDR3 is 11 amino acids long. V lost 6 bases and J 5 bases, leaving 6 bases between the germline ends. Germline CDR1 reads MGHDK; CDR2 reads SYGVNS. The CDR3 region is CASSNGDTQYF. CDR3 coding DNA: TGTGCCAGCAGCAACGGAGATACGCAGTATTTT.

V usage is TRBV10-2 and J usage is TRBJ1-2, with D unresolved. The CDR3 runs to 12 residues. With 2 bases removed from V and 4 bases from J, the gap between germline ends came to 5 bases. Looked up from germline, CDR1 is WSHSY and CDR2 is SAAADI. CDR3 nucleotide sequence: TGCGCCAGCAGTGAGGCAGTCTATGGCTACACCTTC. This codes for CASSEAVYGYTF.

V is TRBV19 and J is TRBJ2-1; D gene ambiguous. V was clipped by 7 bases and J by 3 bases, with 7 bases between them. This CDR3 is 12 amino acids long. Germline V gives CDR1 LNHDA, CDR2 SQIVND (reference sequence). The DNA for the CDR3 is TGTGCCAGTAACCAGAACTACAATGAGCAGTTCTTC. Protein product: CASNQNYNEQFF.

J is TRBJ2-7 and V is TRBV27; unclear D gene. The CDR3 has 14 residues. With 3 bases removed from V and 5 bases from J, the gap between germline ends came to 14 bases. CDR1 and CDR2 (germline): MNHEY, SMNVEV (reference sequence). The CDR3 loop is CASSFGKEWDEQYF. CDR3 DNA: TGTGCCAGCAGTTTCGGAAAGGAGTGGGACGAGCAGTACTTC.

V is TRBV7-6 and J is TRBJ2-1, with D possibly being TRBD1 or TRBD2 (6 bases each). Looked up from germline, CDR1 is SGHVS and CDR2 is FNYEAQ. The CDR3 is made up of 15 amino acids. The V end was cut by 3 bases, the J end by 2 bases, with 11 bases between. The CDR3 loop reads CASSFSGQPYNEQFF. The CDR3 region has the DNA TGTGCCAGCAGCTTTAGCGGACAGCCCTACAATGAGCAGTTCTTC.

The chain links TRBV5-1 to TRBJ2-2; D uncertain. This CDR3 is 16 amino acids long. Germline loops: CDR1 SGHRS, CDR2 YFSETQ. Between the trimmed V and J ends, which lost 0 bases and 3 bases, there was a span of 12 bases. CDR3 region: CASSLGPYADTGELFF. CDR3 sequence (DNA): TGCGCCAGCAGCTTGGGACCCTATGCGGACACCGGGGAGCTGTTTTTT. Full variable domain (remainder filled in from reference TRBV5-1 and TRBJ2-2): KAGVTQTPRYLIKTRGQQVTLSCSPISGHRSVSWYQQTPGQGLQFLFEYFSETQRNKGNFPGRFSGRQFSNSRSEMNVSTLELGDSALYLCASSLGPYADTGELFFGEGSRLTVL.

This clonotype was recorded a few times. V usage is TRBV2 and J usage is TRBJ2-7, with a possible D match to TRBD1 (6 bases). Germline lookup yields CDR1 SNHLY and CDR2 FYNNEI. Trimming cost V 8 bases and J 2 bases, with 22 bases left between them. The CDR3 consists of 16 residues. The CDR3 DNA is TGTGCCAGCGGCGTGTCCCTGACAGGTAGCACCTACGAGCAGTACTTC. Amino acids: CASGVSLTGSTYEQYF.

This clonotype showed up just once. CDR3 nucleotides: TGCAGTGCTAGACCCCCCGGGACTAGCGGGGGGAGCTCCTACAATGAGCAGTTCTTC. It encodes CSARPPGTSGGSSYNEQFF. The J gene is TRBJ2-1, the V gene TRBV20-1; 15 bases agree with TRBD2. The CDR3 is 19 amino acids. Germline trimming cut 2 bases from V and 0 bases from J; bases unmatched to any gene: 8. Germline CDR1 DFQATT, CDR2 SNEGSKA (reference sequence).

This chain links TRBV12-3 or TRBV12-4 with TRBJ2-2; 7 positions match TRBD1. V lost 4 bases and J lost 5; bases outside the gene matches: 16. This CDR3 comprises 18 residues. In nucleotides, the CDR3 is TGTGCCAGCAGTTCCCCGGGACAGATGACTATCGTTACCGGGGAGCTGTTTTTT. This gives the protein CASSSPGQMTIVTGELFF.

On this clonotype: Germline is not matched at one junction end, which may reflect a read error. V is TRBV27 and J is TRBJ1-4; D gene uncertain. The V gene's germline CDR1 is MNHEY and CDR2 SMNVEV (reference sequence). The CDR3 runs to 16 residues. The CDR3 bases are TGTGTCAGCAGCGTTACCGGGGATCCAACTAATGAAAAACTGTTTTTT. Its protein is CVSSVTGDPTNEKLFF.

V is TRBV2 and J is TRBJ2-5; 10 nucleotides agree with TRBD1. From germline, CDR1 is SNHLY and CDR2 FYNNEI. The trim removed 4 bases at V and 4 bases at J, leaving 3 bases unmatched. This CDR3 spans 14 amino acids. The DNA for the CDR3 is TGTGCCAGCAGTGGATGGGACAGGGGAGAGACCCAGTACTTC. Translated: CASSGWDRGETQYF.